Each of the 12 T cell receptor beta chains below was sequenced from the same sample in a study of blood T cell repertoires in COVID-19. Libraries were prepared by immunoSEQ multiplex PCR; TCRdb keeps only in-frame clonotypes and omits some of them. The data contain over 90,000 clones, over 70% of them singletons. The sequencing sample was made of peripheral blood. The receptors originated from a man at least 80 years old with active or convalescent COVID-19.

The rearrangement links TRBV10-3 to TRBJ2-1, with 7 bases aligning to TRBD2. Germline V gene data show CDR1 as ENHRY and CDR2 as SYGVKD. V shed 0 bases and J 7 bases; nucleotides not matched to a gene: 6. The CDR3 runs 15 residues. Written as DNA, the CDR3 is TGTGCCATCAGTGAGTCAGGACTAGGCAGTAATGAGCAGTTCTTC. This gives the protein CAISESGLGSNEQFF.

This chain links TRBV7-9 with TRBJ1-2; D not resolved. Trimming took off 3 bases at V and 1 base at J, with 9 bases between the two ends. CDR1 and CDR2 (germline): SEHNR, FQNEAQ (reference sequence). CDR3 size: 14 residues. The CDR3 here is CASSFGQHNYGYTF. The DNA for the CDR3 is TGTGCCAGCAGCTTTGGCCAACATAACTATGGCTACACCTTC.

The V call is TRBV28, the J call TRBJ1-2, with TRBD1 matching over 8 bases. The V gene's germline CDR1 is MDHEN and CDR2 SYDVKM. The CDR3 runs to 15 residues. With V trimmed by 5 bases and J by 14 bases, 19 bases remained unmatched. The CDR3 loop reads CASSPTLLMNRGSTF. CDR3 nucleotide sequence: TGTGCCAGCAGTCCGACACTCTTAATGAACAGGGGGAGTACCTTC.

The chain carries TRBV7-9 and TRBJ2-2, with D perhaps TRBD1 (6 bases). CDR1 and CDR2 (germline): SEHNR, FQNEAQ (reference sequence). V was trimmed by 5 bases and J by 6 bases, leaving 10 bases between them. The CDR3 length is 13 residues. This CDR3 reads CASSRTGSGELFF. CDR3 DNA sequence: TGTGCCAGCAGCCGTACAGGGTCCGGGGAGCTGTTTTTT.

DNA of the CDR3: TGTGCCAGCAGCTCCCGGACTCGAGCAACTAATGAAAAACTGTTTTTT. Its translation is CASSSRTRATNEKLFF. The V call is TRBV7-9, the J call TRBJ1-4; D remains unclear. The V and J ends lost 4 bases and 0 bases respectively, with 12 bases between them. The germline gives CDR1 SEHNR, CDR2 FQNEAQ (reference sequence). CDR3 length: 16 amino acids.

The V gene is TRBV6-2 or TRBV6-3, the J gene TRBJ1-2, with TRBD1 matching over 7 bases. J lost 4 bases, V lost 2 bases, and 4 bases had no gene match. CDR1 is MNHEY and CDR2 is SVGEGT in the germline V gene. The CDR3 covers 14 residues. CDR3 residues: CASSYTRGAYGYTF. CDR3 bases: TGTGCCAGCAGTTACACCAGGGGGGCCTATGGCTACACCTTC.

V gene TRBV19 combines with J gene TRBJ1-2; 7 nucleotides match TRBD1. Trimming took 5 bases from V and 5 from J; bases not matched to a gene: 14. Germline CDR1 is LNHDA and CDR2 is SQIVND (reference sequence). The length of the CDR3 is 16 residues. CDR3: CASSPRTGPKTYGYTF. CDR3 DNA: TGTGCCAGTAGTCCTCGGACAGGCCCAAAAACATATGGCTACACCTTC.

V is TRBV29-1 and J is TRBJ2-5; 8 bases map to TRBD2. Trimming cost V 1 base and J 5 bases; bases outside gene matches: 6. CDR3 length: 14 amino acids. CDR1 and CDR2 from the germline V gene are SQVTM and ANQGSEA. The chain's CDR3 is CSVEGPSGGETQYF. The DNA of the CDR3 is TGCAGCGTTGAAGGGCCCAGCGGGGGCGAGACCCAGTACTTC.

The chain links TRBV3-1 (or the pseudogene TRBV3-2) to TRBJ1-1, with D hard to call. CDR3 length: 15 amino acids. Germline values: CDR1 LGHDT, CDR2 YNNKEL (reference sequence). V lost 2 bases to trimming and J lost 0 bases, with 10 bases between them. This chain's CDR3 is CASSQSPLMNTEAFF. The DNA of the CDR3 is TGTGCCAGCAGCCAATCTCCACTTATGAACACTGAAGCTTTCTTT.

CDR3 sequence reads: CASSRTGGLYEQYF. CDR3 sequence (DNA): TGTGCCAGCAGCCGGACAGGCGGGCTTTACGAGCAGTACTTC. The chain carries TRBV5-5 and TRBJ2-7, with 7 bases identical to TRBD1. Germline lookup yields CDR1 SGHKS and CDR2 YYEKEE (reference sequence). This CDR3 region has 14 residues. V dropped 4 bases and J dropped 4; count of bases not matched to a gene: 8.

The V and J genes are TRBV3-1 (or the pseudogene TRBV3-2) and TRBJ2-7; 8 positions match TRBD2. This CDR3 is 16 amino acids long. Per germline, CDR1 LGHDT and CDR2 YNNKEL (reference sequence). The junction had 8 bases not matched to a gene; V was cut back by 4 bases and J by 0 bases. CDR3 nucleotides: TGTGCCAGCAGCCGCGGGATAGCGGGAAACTCCTACGAGCAGTACTTC. It yields the protein CASSRGIAGNSYEQYF.

V usage is TRBV7-8 and J usage is TRBJ1-1, with D hard to call. Germline CDR1 SGHVS, CDR2 FQNEAQ. CDR3 length: 16 residues. The V and J ends lost 1 base and 3 bases respectively, with 15 bases between them. CDR3 sequence (DNA): TGTGCCAGCAGCTTAGTGGTCAGTTTGGCAGACACTGAAGCTTTCTTT. As protein: CASSLVVSLADTEAFF.